The 6 T cell receptor beta chains presented below share a single source sample, sequenced in a study of T cells in Graves' hyperthyroidism and ophthalmopathy. Regions amplified from RNA transcripts were the TCR beta CDR3 regions. When the TCR CDR3 underwent first-round RT-PCR, the HTBI primer set was used. TCRdb re-derived calls from the multiplex PCR reads in MiXCR, one entry per CDR3 protein. The sample lists around 400,000 distinct CDR3 sequences, around a quarter occurring once. The specimen was blood. The receptors were sampled from a man aged 45-60 years with Graves' hyperthyroidism.

The V and J genes are TRBV9 and TRBJ2-5; D is perhaps TRBD1 (5 bases). Trimming removed 0 bases from V and 7 bases from J, with 7 bases in between. This CDR3 contains 12 residues. Per the germline V gene, CDR1 is SGDLS and CDR2 is YYNGEE. CDR3 nucleotide sequence: TGTGCCAGCAGCGTAGCCCAGGGGACCCAGTACTTC. As protein: CASSVAQGTQYF.

This chain connects TRBV20-1 to TRBJ1-6, with TRBD1 matching 10 bases. The CDR3 length is 18 residues. V gave up 4 bases and J gave up 0 bases; unmatched junction bases: 9. Germline-derived CDR1 and CDR2 are DFQATT and SNEGSKA (reference sequence). This chain's CDR3 is CSATRDRGLSSYNSPLHF. The CDR3 DNA reads as TGCAGTGCTACCCGGGACAGGGGCCTGAGCTCCTATAATTCACCCCTCCACTTT.

This clonotype was counted only a few times. This chain links TRBV11-3 with TRBJ2-3; D possibly corresponds to TRBD1 (5 bases). This CDR3 comprises 13 residues. V was trimmed by 5 bases and J by 4 bases, leaving 10 bases between them. CDR1 is SGHNT and CDR2 is YENEEA in the germline V gene. This CDR3 is CASSPQVSDTQYF. The CDR3 region has the DNA TGTGCCAGCAGCCCACAGGTCTCAGATACGCAGTATTTT.

V and J are TRBV12-3 or TRBV12-4 and TRBJ2-3, with D tentatively TRBD2 (6 bases). V shed 5 bases and J shed 5 bases, with 14 bases lying between them. This CDR3 is built from 14 residues. CDR3 residues: CASSPPAGGDTQYF. The CDR3 coding sequence is TGTGCCAGCAGTCCACCGGCCGGGGGAGATACGCAGTATTTT.

The chain recombines TRBV5-1 with TRBJ2-1; TRBD2 agrees at 8 bases. V lost 4 bases and J lost 6; bases outside the gene matches: 15. Germline CDR1 and CDR2: SGHRS and YFSETQ. CDR3 length: 17 residues. CDR3 nucleotide sequence: TGCGCCAGCAGCACAGGTAGCGGGACCCACCTTGGCAATGAGCAGTTCTTC. It translates to CASSTGSGTHLGNEQFF.

This clonotype appeared a few times. The chain recombines TRBV24-1 with TRBJ2-5; perhaps TRBD1 as D (5 bases). This CDR3 is 14 amino acids long. Per the germline V gene, CDR1 is KGHDR and CDR2 is SFDVKD. Trimming removed 9 bases at V and 5 bases at J, with 18 bases between. The CDR3 nucleotides read TGTGCCACCGAAGACAGCCGATTACGGGAGACCCAGTACTTC. This translates into CATEDSRLRETQYF.